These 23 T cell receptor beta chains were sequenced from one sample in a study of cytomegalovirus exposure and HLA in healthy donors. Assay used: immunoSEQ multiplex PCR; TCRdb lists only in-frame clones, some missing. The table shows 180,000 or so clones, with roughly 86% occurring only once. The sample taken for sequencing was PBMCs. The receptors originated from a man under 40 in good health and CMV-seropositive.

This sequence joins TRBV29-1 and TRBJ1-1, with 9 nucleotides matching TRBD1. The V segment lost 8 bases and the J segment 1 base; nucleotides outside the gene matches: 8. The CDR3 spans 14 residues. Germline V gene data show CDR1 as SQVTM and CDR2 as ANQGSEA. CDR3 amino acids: CSTTGTGRNTEAFF. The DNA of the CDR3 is TGCAGCACCACCGGGACAGGGCGGAACACTGAAGCTTTCTTT. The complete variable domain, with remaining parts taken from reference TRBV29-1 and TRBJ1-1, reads SAVISQKPSRDICQRGTSLTIQCQVDSQVTMMFWYRQQPGQSLTLIATANQGSEATYESGFVIDKFPISRPNLTFSTLTVSNMSPEDSSIYLCSTTGTGRNTEAFFGQGTRLTVV.

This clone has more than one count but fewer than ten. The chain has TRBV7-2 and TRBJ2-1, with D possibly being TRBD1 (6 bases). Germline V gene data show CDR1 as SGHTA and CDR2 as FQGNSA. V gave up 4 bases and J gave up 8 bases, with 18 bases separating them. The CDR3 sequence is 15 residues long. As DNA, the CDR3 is TGTGCCAGCAGCTCGAACCTACTACAGGGAGATGAGCAGTTCTTC. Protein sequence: CASSSNLLQGDEQFF.

CDR3 nucleotides: TGCGCCAGCAGCACCGGGACTAGCGGGAGGGTCGGTGGGGCCAACGTCCTGACTTTC. Its protein is CASSTGTSGRVGGANVLTF. The V call is TRBV5-1, the J call TRBJ2-6; 16 nucleotides match TRBD2. Germline loops: CDR1 SGHRS, CDR2 YFSETQ. The length of the CDR3 is 19 residues. The V and J ends lost 4 bases and 3 bases, in that order; junction bases with no gene match: 7.

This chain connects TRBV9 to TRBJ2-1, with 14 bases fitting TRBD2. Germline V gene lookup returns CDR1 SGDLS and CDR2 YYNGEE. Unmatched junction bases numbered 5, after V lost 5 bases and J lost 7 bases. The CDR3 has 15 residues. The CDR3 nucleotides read TGTGCCAGCAGGGCCGGGACTAGCGGGAGAAATGAGCAGTTCTTC. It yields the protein CASRAGTSGRNEQFF.

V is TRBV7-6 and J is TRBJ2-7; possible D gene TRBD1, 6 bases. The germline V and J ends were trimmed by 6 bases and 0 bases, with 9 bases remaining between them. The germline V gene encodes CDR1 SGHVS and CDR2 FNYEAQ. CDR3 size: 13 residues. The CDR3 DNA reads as TGTGCCAGCAGTGACAGGAGCTCCTACGAGCAGTACTTC. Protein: CASSDRSSYEQYF.

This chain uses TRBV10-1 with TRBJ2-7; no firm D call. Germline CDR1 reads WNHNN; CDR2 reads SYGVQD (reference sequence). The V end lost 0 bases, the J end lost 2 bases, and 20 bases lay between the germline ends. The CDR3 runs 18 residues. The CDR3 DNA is TGCGCCAGCAGTGAGTCACGGCTATTCGCGCCTAAGACCTACGAGCAGTACTTC. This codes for CASSESRLFAPKTYEQYF.

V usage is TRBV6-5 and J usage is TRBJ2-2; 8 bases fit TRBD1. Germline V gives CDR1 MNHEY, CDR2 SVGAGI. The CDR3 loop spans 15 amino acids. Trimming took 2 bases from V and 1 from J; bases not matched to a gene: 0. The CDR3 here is CASSYDRGNTGELFF. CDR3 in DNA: TGTGCCAGCAGTTACGACAGGGGGAACACCGGGGAGCTGTTTTTT.

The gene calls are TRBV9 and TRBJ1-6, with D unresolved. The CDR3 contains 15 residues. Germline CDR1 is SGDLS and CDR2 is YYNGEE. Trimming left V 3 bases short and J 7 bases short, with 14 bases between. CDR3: CASSEGPAGNSPLHF. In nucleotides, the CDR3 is TGTGCCAGCAGCGAGGGCCCAGCGGGGAATTCACCCCTCCACTTT.

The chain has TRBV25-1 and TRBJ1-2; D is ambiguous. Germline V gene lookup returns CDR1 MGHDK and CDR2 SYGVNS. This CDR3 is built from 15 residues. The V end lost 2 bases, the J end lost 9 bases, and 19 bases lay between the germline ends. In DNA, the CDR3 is TGTGCCAGCAGTGAAAGAGTCCGGGCAGGCACTAGCTACACCTTC. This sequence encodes CASSERVRAGTSYTF.

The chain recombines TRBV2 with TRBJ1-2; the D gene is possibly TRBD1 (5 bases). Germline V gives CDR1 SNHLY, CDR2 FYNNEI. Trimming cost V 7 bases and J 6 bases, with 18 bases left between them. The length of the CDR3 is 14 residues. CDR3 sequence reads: CASTLRVGDHGYTF. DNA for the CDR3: TGTGCCAGCACGCTCCGGGTAGGGGATCATGGCTACACCTTC.

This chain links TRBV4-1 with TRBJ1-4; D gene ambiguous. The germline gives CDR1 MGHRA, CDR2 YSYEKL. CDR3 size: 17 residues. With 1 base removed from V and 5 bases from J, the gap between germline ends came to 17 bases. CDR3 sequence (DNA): TGCGCCAGCAGCCAAGTACACTTCGGGTCGGGGAATGAAAAACTGTTTTTT. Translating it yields CASSQVHFGSGNEKLFF.

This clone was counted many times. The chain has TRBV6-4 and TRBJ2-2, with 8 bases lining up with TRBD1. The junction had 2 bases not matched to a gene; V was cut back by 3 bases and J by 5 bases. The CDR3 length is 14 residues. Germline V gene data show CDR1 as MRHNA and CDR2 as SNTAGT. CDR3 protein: CASSEQGATGELFF. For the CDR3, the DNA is TGTGCCAGCAGTGAGCAGGGGGCGACCGGGGAGCTGTTTTTT.

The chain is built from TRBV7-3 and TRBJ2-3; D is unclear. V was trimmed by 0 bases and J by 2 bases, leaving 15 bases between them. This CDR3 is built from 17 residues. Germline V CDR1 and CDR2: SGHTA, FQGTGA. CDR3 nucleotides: TGTGCCAGCAGCTTAACTGTGCAAGTACCAACCACAGATACGCAGTATTTT. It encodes CASSLTVQVPTTDTQYF.

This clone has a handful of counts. The chain's CDR3 is CASSYPTGELFF. CDR3 DNA sequence: TGTGCCAGCAGTTACCCCACCGGGGAGCTGTTTTTT. V is TRBV6-4 and J is TRBJ2-2; D call uncertain. Germline V gene sequence: CDR1 MRHNA, CDR2 SNTAGT. With 5 bases removed from V and 4 bases from J, the gap between germline ends came to 5 bases. The CDR3 has 12 residues.

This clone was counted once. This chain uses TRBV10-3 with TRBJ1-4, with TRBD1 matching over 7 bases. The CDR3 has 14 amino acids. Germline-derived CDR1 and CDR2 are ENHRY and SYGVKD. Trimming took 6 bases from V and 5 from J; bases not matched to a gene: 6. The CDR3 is CAISSTGMNEKLFF. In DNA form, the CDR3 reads TGTGCCATCAGCTCGACAGGGATGAATGAAAAACTGTTTTTT.

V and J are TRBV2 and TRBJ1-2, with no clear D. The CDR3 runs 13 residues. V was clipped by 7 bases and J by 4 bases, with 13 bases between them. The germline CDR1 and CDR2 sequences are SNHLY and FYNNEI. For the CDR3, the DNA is TGTGCCAGCATAACCGGGATCGTCTATGGCTACACCTTC. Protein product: CASITGIVYGYTF. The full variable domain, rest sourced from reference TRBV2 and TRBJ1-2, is EPEVTQTPSHQVTQMGQEVILRCVPISNHLYFYWYRQILGQKVEFLVSFYNNEISEKSEIFDDQFSVERPDGSNFTLKIRSTKLEDSAMYFCASITGIVYGYTFGSGTRLTVV.

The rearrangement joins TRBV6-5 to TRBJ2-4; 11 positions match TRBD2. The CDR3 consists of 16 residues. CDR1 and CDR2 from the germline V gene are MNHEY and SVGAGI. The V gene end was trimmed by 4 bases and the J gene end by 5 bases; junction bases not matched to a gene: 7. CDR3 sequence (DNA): TGTGCCAGCAGTTCGTGGGTAGCGGGAGGGCAAAACATTCAGTACTTC. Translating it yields CASSSWVAGGQNIQYF.

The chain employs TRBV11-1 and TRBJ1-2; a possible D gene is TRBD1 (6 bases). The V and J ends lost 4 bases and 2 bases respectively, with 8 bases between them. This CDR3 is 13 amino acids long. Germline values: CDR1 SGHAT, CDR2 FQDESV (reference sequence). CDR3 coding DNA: TGTGCCAGCAGCTCGGACAGAAACTATGGCTACACCTTC. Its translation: CASSSDRNYGYTF.

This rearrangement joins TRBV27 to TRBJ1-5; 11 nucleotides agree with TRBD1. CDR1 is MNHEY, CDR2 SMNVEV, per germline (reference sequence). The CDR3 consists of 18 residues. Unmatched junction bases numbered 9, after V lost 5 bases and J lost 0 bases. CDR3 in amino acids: CASSPRTGGWGSNQPQHF. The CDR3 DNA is TGTGCCAGCAGTCCCCGGACAGGGGGCTGGGGTAGCAATCAGCCCCAGCATTTT.

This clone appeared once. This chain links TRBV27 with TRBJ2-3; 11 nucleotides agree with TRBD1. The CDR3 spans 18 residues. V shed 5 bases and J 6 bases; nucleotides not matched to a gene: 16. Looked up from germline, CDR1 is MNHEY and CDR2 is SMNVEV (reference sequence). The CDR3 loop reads CASSLKRQTGTGGDTQYF. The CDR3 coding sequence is TGTGCCAGCAGTCTAAAGCGGCAGACCGGGACAGGGGGGGATACGCAGTATTTT.

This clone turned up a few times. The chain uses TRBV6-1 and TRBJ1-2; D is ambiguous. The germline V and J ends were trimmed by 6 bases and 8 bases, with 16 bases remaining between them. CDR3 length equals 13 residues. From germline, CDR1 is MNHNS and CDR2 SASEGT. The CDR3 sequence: CASSPDPRRGYTF. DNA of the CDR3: TGTGCCAGCAGCCCGGACCCCCGAAGAGGCTACACCTTC.

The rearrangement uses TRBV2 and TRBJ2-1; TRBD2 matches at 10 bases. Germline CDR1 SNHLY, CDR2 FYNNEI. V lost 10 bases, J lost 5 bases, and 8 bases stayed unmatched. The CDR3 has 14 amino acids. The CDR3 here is CATKSGGGNNEQFF. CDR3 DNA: TGTGCCACCAAGAGCGGGGGGGGGAACAATGAGCAGTTCTTC. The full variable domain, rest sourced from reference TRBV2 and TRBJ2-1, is EPEVTQTPSHQVTQMGQEVILRCVPISNHLYFYWYRQILGQKVEFLVSFYNNEISEKSEIFDDQFSVERPDGSNFTLKIRSTKLEDSAMYFCATKSGGGNNEQFFGPGTRLTVL.

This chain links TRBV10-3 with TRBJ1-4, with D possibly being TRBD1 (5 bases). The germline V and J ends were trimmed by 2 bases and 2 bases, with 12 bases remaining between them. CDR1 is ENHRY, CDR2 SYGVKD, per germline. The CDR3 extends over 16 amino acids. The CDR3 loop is CAISEAAGVTNEKLFF. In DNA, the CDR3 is TGTGCCATCAGTGAGGCGGCGGGGGTGACTAATGAAAAACTGTTTTTT.